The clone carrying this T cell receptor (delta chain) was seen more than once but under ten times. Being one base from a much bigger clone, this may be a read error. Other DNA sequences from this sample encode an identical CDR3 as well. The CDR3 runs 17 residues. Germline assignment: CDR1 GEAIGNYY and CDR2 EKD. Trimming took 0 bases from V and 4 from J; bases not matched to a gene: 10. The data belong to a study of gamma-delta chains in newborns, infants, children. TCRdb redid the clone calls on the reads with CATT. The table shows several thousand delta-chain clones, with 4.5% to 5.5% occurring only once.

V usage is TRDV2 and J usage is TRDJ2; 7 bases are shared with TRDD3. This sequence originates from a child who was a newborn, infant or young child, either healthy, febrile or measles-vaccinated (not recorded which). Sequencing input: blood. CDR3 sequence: CACDTVGGGSETAQLFF. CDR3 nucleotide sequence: TGTGCCTGTGACACCGTGGGCGGGGGATCAGAGACAGCACAACTCTTCTTT.